The clone carrying this T cell receptor (beta chain) was counted a few times. Its target is not known. V lost 3 bases and J lost 6, with 9 bases in between. Germline-derived CDR1 and CDR2 are LNHDA and SQIVND (reference sequence). This CDR3 is 12 amino acids long. TCRdb reprocessed the 5' RACE reads via MiXCR and lists one record per CDR3 protein. The sample holds 450,000 to 650,000 distinct CDR3 sequences; about 20% are singletons and the top ten take 12%. The sample comes from a study of T-cell memory formation after mild COVID-19. General study points: Researchers could not confirm that second-wave clones peaking on day 37 targeted SARS-CoV-2.

This chain links TRBV19 with TRBJ2-7; TRBD2 is a possible D gene (6 bases). The source of this sequence is an adult woman who had mild COVID-19 (a few samples of this study predate the infection). Cell type and time point are not known. Material for sequencing was PBMCs or a T cell subset sorted from them (not recorded which). The CDR3 bases are TGTGCCAGTAGTATGGGGGGACGCGAGCAGTACTTC. Its protein is CASSMGGREQYF.